This T cell receptor beta chain was recorded in a study of T cell responses to AZD1222 COVID-19 vaccine. Study conclusions and caveats: In all cases, repertoires were sampled only after the peak T cell response. The donor group comprised mostly white British people and more females; the analysis possibly underestimated clonal diversity. Two doses of AZD1222 preceded a rise in Spike-specific TCR breadth and depth.

A word on this clone: Antigen unknown.

Clones were read by immunoSEQ multiplex PCR, and TCRdb kept only the in-frame ones, dropping some. The repertoire holds about 150,000 clones, 88% seen once, with less than 3.5% in the top ten. The V gene's germline CDR1 is LGHNA and CDR2 YSLEER. V lost 0 bases and J lost 9, with 12 bases in between. The length of the CDR3 is 15 residues. The J gene is TRBJ1-6, the V gene TRBV4-3; a possible D gene is TRBD1 (6 bases). The source of this sequence is an adult in good health. Here the sequenced sample was peripheral blood, taken on day 0 of AZD1222 vaccination. The CDR3 DNA is TGCGCCAGCAGCCAAGATGGGCAGGGGCGTTCACCCCTCCACTTT. Translation: CASSQDGQGRSPLHF.